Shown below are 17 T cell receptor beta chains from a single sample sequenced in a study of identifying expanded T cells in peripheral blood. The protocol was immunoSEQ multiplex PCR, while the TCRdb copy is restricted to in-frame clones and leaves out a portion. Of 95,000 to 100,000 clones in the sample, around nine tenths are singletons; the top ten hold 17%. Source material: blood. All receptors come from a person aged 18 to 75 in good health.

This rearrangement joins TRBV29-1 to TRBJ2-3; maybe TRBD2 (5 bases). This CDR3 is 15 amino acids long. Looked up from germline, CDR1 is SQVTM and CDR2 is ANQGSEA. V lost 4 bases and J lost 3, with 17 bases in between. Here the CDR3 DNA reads TGCAGCGTTGTTCTTACCCTAGCAAGAACAGATACGCAGTATTTT. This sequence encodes CSVVLTLARTDTQYF.

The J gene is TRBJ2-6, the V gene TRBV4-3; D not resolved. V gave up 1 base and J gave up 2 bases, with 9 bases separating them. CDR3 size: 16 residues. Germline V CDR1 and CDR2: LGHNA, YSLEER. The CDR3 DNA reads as TGCGCCAGCAGCCAAGCCATGGCAGCTGGGGCCAACGTCCTGACTTTC. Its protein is CASSQAMAAGANVLTF.

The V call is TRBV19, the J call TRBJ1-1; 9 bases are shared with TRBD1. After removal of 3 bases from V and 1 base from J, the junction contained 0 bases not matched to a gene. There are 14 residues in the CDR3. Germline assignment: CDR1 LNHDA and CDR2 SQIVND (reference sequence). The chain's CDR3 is CASSMTGGNTEAFF. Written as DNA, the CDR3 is TGTGCCAGTAGTATGACAGGGGGGAACACTGAAGCTTTCTTT.

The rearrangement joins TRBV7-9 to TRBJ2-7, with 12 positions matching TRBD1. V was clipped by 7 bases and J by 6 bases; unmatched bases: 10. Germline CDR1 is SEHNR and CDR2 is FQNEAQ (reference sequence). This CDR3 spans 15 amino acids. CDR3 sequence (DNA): TGTGCCAGCACCCCCCTGCCGGGACAGGGGGCCGAGCAGTACTTC. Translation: CASTPLPGQGAEQYF. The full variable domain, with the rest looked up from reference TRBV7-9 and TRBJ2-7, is DTGVSQNPRHKITKRGQNVTFRCDPISEHNRLYWYRQTLGQGPEFLTYFQNEAQLEKSRLLSDRFSAERPKGSFSTLEIQRTEQGDSAMYLCASTPLPGQGAEQYFGPGTRLTVT.

CDR3 in DNA: TGTGCCAGCAGTGAAGGGACAGGAGCATACAATGAGCAGTTCTTC. This translates into CASSEGTGAYNEQFF. V is TRBV2 and J is TRBJ2-1; 7 bases match TRBD1. The ends lost 1 base at V and 4 bases at J; junction bases unmatched: 4. CDR1 and CDR2 (germline): SNHLY, FYNNEI. The CDR3 is made up of 15 amino acids.

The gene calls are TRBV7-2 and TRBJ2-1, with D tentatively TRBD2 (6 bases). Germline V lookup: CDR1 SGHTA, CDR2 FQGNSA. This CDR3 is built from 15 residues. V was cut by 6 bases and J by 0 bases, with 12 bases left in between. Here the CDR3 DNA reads TGTGCCAGCAGGCCGACTAGGAGCTCCTACAATGAGCAGTTCTTC. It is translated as CASRPTRSSYNEQFF.

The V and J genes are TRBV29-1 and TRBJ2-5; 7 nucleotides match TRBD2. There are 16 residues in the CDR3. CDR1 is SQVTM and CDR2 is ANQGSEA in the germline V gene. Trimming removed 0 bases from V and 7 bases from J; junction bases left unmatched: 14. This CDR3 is CSVEDFSGEPPTTQYF. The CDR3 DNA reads TGCAGCGTTGAAGATTTCAGCGGGGAGCCTCCGACGACCCAGTACTTC.

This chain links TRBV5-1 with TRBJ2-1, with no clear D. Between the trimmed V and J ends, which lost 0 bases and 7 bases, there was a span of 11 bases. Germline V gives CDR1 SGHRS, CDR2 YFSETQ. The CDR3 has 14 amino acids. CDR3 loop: CASSLASLDNEQFF. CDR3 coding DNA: TGCGCCAGCAGCTTGGCCTCGCTAGATAATGAGCAGTTCTTC.

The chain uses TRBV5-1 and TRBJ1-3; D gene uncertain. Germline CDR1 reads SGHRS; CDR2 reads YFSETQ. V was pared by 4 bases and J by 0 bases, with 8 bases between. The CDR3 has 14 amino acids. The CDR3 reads CASSQAASGNTIYF. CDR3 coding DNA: TGCGCCAGCAGCCAGGCAGCCTCTGGAAACACCATATATTTT.

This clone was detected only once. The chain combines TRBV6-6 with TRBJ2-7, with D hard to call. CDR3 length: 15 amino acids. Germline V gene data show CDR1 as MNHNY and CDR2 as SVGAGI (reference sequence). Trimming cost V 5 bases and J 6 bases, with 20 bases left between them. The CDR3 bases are TGTGCCAGCAGTCCCCGGGCTCCCTCTGCCTCCGAGCAGTACTTC. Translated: CASSPRAPSASEQYF.

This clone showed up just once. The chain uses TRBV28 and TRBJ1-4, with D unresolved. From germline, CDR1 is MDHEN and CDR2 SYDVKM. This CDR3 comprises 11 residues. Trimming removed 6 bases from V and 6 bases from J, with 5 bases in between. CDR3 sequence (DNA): TGTGCCAGCAGGGTGCATGAAAAACTGTTTTTT. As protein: CASRVHEKLFF.

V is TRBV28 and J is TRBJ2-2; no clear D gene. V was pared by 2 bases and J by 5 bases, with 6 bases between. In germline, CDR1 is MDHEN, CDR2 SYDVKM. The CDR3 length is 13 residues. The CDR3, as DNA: TGTGCCAGCAGTTTAGAGCAGACCGGGGAGCTGTTTTTT. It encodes CASSLEQTGELFF.

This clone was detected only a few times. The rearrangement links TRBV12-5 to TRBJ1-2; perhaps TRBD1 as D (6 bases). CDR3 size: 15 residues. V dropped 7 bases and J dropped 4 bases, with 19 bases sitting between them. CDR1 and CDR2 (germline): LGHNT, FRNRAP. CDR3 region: CASAREAGQLYGYTF. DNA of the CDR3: TGTGCTAGTGCCAGAGAAGCTGGACAGCTCTATGGCTACACCTTC.

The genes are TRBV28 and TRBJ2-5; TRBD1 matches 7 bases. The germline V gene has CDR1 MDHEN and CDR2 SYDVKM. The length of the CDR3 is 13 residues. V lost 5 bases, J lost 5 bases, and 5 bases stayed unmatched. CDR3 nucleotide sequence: TGTGCCAGCAGTCAACAGGGGCGGGAGACCCAGTACTTC. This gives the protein CASSQQGRETQYF.

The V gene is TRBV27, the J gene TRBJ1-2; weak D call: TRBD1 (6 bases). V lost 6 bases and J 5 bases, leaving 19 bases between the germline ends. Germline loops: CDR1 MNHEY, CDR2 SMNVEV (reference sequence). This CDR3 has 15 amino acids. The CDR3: CASRRTGGLEYGYTF. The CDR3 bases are TGTGCCAGCAGACGGACTGGGGGCCTTGAGTATGGCTACACCTTC.

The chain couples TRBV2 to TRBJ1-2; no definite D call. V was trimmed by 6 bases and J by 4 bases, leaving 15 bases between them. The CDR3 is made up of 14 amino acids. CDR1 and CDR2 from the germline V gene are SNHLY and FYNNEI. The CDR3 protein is CASRTIGIGYGYTF. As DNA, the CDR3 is TGTGCCAGCAGAACCATCGGAATCGGCTATGGCTACACCTTC.

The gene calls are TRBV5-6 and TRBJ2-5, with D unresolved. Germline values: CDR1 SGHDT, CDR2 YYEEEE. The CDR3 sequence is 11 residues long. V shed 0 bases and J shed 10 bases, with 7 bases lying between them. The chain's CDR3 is CASSLAQDQYF. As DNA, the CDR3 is TGTGCCAGCAGCTTGGCCCAGGACCAGTACTTC.